This TCR beta chain was found in a study of long-term antiretroviral therapy in people with HIV. About the research overall: The 2015 immediate-ART recommendation was preceded by the earliest samples by about a decade.

This CDR3 comprises 16 residues. J was trimmed by 2 bases and V by 1 base; bases with no gene match: 7. CDR1 is SGHNT, CDR2 YYREEE, per germline (reference sequence). immunoSEQ v3.0 was run at survey level. TCRdb's table, derived via immunoSEQ multiplex PCR, lists solely in-frame clones and lacks some. The repertoire has 23,000 or so clones, roughly 84% of them found once; the top ten carry approximately 20%. The TCR sequence derives from a man younger than 30 with HIV. This material consisted of unsorted PBMCs, taken 0.1 years before starting antiretroviral therapy. The V call is TRBV5-4, the J call TRBJ2-3; 7 bases line up with TRBD2. The CDR3 reads CASSLSRDYFTDTQYF. In DNA, the CDR3 is TGTGCCAGCAGCTTGTCCCGGGACTATTTCACAGATACGCAGTATTTT.